This T cell receptor beta chain was sequenced during a study of identical twins. There are 14 residues in the CDR3. Germline V gene lookup returns CDR1 SGDLS and CDR2 YYNGEE. Trimming stripped 3 bases from V and 4 bases from J, with 11 bases between. Template switching supplied a universal primer site; unique molecular identifiers were carried on the cDNA. TCRdb redid the calling of the 5' RACE reads with MiXCR, one entry per CDR3 protein. The sample includes approximately 680,000 distinct CDR3 sequences, around 7.5% of them seen just once. General study points: Part of the zero-insertion signal could reflect confounding by invariant MAIT and iNKT cells.

This clonotype was counted only a few times. Its specificity is not known. The same specimen was also included in a second study, on yellow fever vaccine responses in identical twins.

This receptor was identified in a woman aged 18-35 years in good health. Sequences were obtained from PBMCs. The J gene is TRBJ1-5, the V gene TRBV9, with a possible D match to TRBD1 (5 bases). CDR3 sequence: CASSASGANQPQHF. The CDR3 DNA sequence: TGTGCCAGCAGCGCCTCCGGGGCAAATCAGCCCCAGCATTTT. The entire variable domain, with the rest obtained from reference TRBV9 and TRBJ1-5, is as follows: DSGVTQTPKHLITATGQRVTLRCSPRSGDLSVYWYQQSLDQGLQFLIQYYNGEERAKGNILERFSAQQFPDLHSELNLSSLELGDSALYFCASSASGANQPQHFGDGTRLSIL.